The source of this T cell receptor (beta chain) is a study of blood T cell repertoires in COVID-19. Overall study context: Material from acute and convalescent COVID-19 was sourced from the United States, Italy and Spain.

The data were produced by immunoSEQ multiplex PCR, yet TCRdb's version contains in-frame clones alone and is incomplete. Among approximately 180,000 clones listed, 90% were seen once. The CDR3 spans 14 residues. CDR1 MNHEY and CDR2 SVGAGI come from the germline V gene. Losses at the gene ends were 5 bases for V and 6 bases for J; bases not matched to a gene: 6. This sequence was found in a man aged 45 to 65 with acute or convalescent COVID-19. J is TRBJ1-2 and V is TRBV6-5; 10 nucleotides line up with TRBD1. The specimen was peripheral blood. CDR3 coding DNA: TGTGCCAGCAGTAGACAGGGGGCGCAGAATGGCTACACCTTC. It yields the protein CASSRQGAQNGYTF.